Given below is one TCR beta chain in context. The data belong to a study of blood T cell repertoires in COVID-19. Study information: T cells, B-cell-depleted T cells, or PBMCs provided the cDNA or gDNA that served as material.

Method: immunoSEQ multiplex PCR; TCRdb's copy keeps in-frame clones and lacks some. The top ten hold roughly 37% of the sample, which has approximately 110,000 clones, approximately 81% seen once. The germline V gene has CDR1 SGHDT and CDR2 YYEEEE. V lost 4 bases to trimming and J lost 4 bases; unmatched junction nucleotides: 7. This CDR3 comprises 14 residues. This receptor was obtained from a man at least 80 years old with acute or convalescent COVID-19. Sequenced input: peripheral blood. The V and J genes are TRBV5-6 and TRBJ1-1; 7 bases line up with TRBD1. The chain's CDR3 is CASSRDRAITEAFF. DNA of the CDR3: TGTGCCAGCAGCCGCGACAGGGCCATCACTGAAGCTTTCTTT.